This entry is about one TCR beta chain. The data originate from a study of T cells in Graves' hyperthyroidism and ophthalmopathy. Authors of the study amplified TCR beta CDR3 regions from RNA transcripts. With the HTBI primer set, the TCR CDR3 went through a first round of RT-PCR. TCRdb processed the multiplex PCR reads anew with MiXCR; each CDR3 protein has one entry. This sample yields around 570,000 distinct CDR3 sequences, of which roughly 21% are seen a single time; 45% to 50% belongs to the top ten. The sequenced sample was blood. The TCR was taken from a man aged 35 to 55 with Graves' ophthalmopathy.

This chain's CDR3 is CASSYSGNEQFF. CDR3 nucleotides: TGTGCCAGCAGTTACTCGGGGAATGAGCAGTTCTTC. This rearrangement joins TRBV6-5 to TRBJ2-1; D unresolved. The CDR3 is 12 amino acids. CDR1 is MNHEY, CDR2 SVGAGI, per germline. V lost 0 bases and J lost 7, with 4 bases in between.